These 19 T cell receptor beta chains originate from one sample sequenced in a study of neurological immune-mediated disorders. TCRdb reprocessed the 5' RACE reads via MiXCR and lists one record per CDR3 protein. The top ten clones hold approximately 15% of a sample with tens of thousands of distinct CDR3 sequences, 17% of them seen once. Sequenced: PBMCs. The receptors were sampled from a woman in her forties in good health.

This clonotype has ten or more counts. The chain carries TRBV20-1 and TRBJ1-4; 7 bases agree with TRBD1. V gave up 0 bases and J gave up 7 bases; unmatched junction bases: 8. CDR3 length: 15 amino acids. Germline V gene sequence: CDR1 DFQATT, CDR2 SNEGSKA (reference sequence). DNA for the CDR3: TGCAGTGCTAGAGATCTCAACAGGGGAGGTGAAAAACTGTTTTTT. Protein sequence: CSARDLNRGGEKLFF.

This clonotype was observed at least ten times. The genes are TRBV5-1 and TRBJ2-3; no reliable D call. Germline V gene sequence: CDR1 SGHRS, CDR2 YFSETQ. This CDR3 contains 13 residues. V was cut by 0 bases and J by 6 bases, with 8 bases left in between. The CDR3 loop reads CASSLGEDDTQYF. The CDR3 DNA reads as TGCGCCAGCAGCTTGGGAGAGGACGATACGCAGTATTTT.

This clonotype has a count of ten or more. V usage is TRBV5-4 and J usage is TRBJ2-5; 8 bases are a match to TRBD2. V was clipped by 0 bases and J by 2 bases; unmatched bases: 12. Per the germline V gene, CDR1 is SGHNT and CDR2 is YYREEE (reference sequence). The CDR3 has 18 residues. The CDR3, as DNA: TGTGCCAGCAGCTTGGAGGCTAGCGGGCCACCCCGGCAAGAGACCCAGTACTTC. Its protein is CASSLEASGPPRQETQYF.

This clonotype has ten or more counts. The DNA for the CDR3 is TGTGCCAGCTCCCGGACAGGGGAGGACACTGAAGCTTTCTTT. Protein sequence: CASSRTGEDTEAFF. The V gene is TRBV21-1, the J gene TRBJ1-1; the D segment call TRBD1 is taken from the table without a DNA check. TRBV21-1 is annotated as a pseudogene. The CDR3 covers 14 residues.

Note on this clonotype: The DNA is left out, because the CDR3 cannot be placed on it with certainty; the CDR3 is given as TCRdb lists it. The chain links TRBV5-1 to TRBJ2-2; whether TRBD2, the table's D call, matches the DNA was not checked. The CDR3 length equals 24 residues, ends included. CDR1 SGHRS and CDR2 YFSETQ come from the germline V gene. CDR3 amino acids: CASSFYICSARDQERGRDTGELFF.

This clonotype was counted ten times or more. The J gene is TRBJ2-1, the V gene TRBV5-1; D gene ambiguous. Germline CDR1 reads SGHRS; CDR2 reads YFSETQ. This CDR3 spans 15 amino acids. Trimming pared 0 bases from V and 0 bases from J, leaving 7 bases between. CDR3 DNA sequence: TGCGCCAGCAGCTTGGAGATGAGCTCCTACAATGAGCAGTTCTTC. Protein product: CASSLEMSSYNEQFF.

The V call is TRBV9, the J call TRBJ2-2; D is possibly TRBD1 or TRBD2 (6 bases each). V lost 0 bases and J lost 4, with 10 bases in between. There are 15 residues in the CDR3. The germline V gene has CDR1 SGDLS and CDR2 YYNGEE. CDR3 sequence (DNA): TGTGCCAGCAGCGTAGGAGGGGGGCCCACCGGGGAGCTGTTTTTT. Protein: CASSVGGGPTGELFF.

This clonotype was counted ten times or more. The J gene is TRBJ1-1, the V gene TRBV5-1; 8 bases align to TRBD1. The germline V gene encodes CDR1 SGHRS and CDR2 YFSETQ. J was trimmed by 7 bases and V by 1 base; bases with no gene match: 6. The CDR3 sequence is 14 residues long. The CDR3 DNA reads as TGCGCCAGCAGCTTGAGTCAGGGGGCGCGTGAAGCTTTCTTT. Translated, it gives CASSLSQGAREAFF.

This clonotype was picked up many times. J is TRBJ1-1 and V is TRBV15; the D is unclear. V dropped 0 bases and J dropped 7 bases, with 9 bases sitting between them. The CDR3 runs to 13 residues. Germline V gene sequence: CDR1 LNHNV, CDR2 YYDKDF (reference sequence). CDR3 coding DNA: TGTGCCACCAGCAGAGAGAAAGGAGTTGAAGCTTTCTTT. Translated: CATSREKGVEAFF.

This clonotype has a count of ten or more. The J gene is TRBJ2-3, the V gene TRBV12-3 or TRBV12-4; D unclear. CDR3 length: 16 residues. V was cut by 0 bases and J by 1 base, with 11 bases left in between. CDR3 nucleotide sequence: TGTGCCAGCAGTTTAGCGGCCGTAGGTGGCACAGATACGCAGTATTTT. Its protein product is CASSLAAVGGTDTQYF.

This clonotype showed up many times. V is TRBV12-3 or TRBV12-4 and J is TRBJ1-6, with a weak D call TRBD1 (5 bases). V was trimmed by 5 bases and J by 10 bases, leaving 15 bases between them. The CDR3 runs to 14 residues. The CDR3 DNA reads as TGTGCCAGCAGTCTCAGGGTGGATGGGTCACCCCTCCACTTT. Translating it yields CASSLRVDGSPLHF.

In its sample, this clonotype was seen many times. CDR3 nucleotide sequence: TGCAGTGCTAGCCACAGCGCGAACACCGGGGAGCTGTTTTTT. Translation gives CSASHSANTGELFF. The chain joins TRBV20-1 to TRBJ2-2, with D unclear. The CDR3 covers 14 residues. Germline V gives CDR1 DFQATT, CDR2 SNEGSKA (reference sequence). Trimming took 3 bases from V and 0 from J, leaving 8 bases between them.

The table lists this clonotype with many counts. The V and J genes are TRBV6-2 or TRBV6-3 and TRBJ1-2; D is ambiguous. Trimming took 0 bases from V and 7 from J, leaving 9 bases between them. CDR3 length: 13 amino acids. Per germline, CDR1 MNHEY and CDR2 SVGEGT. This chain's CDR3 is CASSYSDPPGYTF. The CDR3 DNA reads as TGTGCCAGCAGTTACTCCGACCCCCCTGGCTACACCTTC.

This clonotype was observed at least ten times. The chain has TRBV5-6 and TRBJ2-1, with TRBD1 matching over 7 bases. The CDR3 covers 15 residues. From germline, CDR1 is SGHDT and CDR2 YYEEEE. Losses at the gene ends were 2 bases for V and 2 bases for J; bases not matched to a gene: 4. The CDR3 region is CASSFDRDPYNEQFF. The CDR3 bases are TGTGCCAGCAGCTTCGACAGGGATCCCTACAATGAGCAGTTCTTC.

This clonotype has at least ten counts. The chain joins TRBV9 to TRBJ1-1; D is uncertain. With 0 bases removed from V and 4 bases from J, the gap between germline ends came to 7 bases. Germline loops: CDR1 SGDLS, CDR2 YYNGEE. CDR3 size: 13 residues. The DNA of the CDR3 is TGTGCCAGCAGCGTAGGAGTGGCCACTGAAGCTTTCTTT. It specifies CASSVGVATEAFF.

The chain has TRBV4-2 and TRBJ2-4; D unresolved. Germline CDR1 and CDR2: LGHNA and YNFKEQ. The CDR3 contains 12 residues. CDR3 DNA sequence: TGTGTCGTCAGTGGTTCCAAAAACATTCAGTACTTC. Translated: CVVSGSKNIQYF.

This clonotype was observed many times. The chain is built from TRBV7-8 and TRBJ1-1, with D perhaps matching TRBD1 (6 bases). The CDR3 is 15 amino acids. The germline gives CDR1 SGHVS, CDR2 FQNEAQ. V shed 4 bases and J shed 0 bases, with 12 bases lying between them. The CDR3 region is CASSSAGGMNTEAFF. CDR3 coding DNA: TGTGCCAGCAGCTCCGCTGGGGGCATGAACACTGAAGCTTTCTTT.

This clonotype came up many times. The CDR3 is CASSQVVFVGGTNNEQFF. The CDR3 bases are TGCGCCAGCAGCCAAGTTGTATTCGTCGGGGGAACCAACAATGAGCAGTTCTTC. V is TRBV4-1 and J is TRBJ2-1; TRBD2 might be the D (6 bases). From germline, CDR1 is MGHRA and CDR2 YSYEKL. The CDR3 totals 18 residues. The V end was cut by 1 base, the J end by 5 bases, with 21 bases between.

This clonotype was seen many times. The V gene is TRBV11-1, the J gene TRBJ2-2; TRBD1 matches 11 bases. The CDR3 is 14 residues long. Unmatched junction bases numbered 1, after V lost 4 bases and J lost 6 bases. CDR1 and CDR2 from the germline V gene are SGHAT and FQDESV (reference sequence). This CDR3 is CASSSGQGAGELFF. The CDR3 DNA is TGTGCCAGCAGCTCGGGACAGGGGGCCGGGGAGCTGTTTTTT.